Listed below are T cell receptor beta chains from one sample, sequenced in a study of blood T cell repertoires in COVID-19. Profiling relied on immunoSEQ multiplex PCR, and the TCRdb table lists in-frame clones only, not all of them. The table records 200,000 to 250,000 clones, 88% of them present only once. The specimen sequenced was peripheral blood. These TCRs come from a woman aged 60-70 years with acute or convalescent COVID-19. CDR3s include the opening cysteine and the closing phenylalanine or tryptophan. A D gene is named only where the DNA matches it firmly. Some rows have no size entry. The others give once, few or many, or a class for an expanded clone.

j_call clone_size d_call v_call cdr3_nt cdr3_aa
TRBJ1-5 NA NA TRBV2 TGTGCCAGCAGTGAATTGAGGGGGAGCGGCAGCAATCAGCCCCAGCATTTT CASSELRGSGSNQPQHF
TRBJ1-4 NA NA TRBV6-6 TGTGCCAGCATGACTTTCGGAGAAAAACTGTTTTTT CASMTFGEKLFF
TRBJ2-3 NA TRBD1 TRBV15 TGTGCCACCGGGTACAGGGGGCTAGGGGGAGATACGCAGTATTTT CATGYRGLGGDTQYF
TRBJ2-7 NA NA TRBV6-2/TRBV6-3 TGTGCCAGCAGTTACGTTCGCCCCGGGGACGAGCAGTACTTC CASSYVRPGDEQYF
TRBJ2-3 NA NA TRBV19 TGTGCCAGTAGTATACGCCAGGGGAGCACAGATACGCAGTATTTT CASSIRQGSTDTQYF
TRBJ1-2 NA TRBD1 TRBV6-5 TGTGCCAGCAGTTACTCGACAGGGGGCTCTAACTATGGCTACACCTTC CASSYSTGGSNYGYTF
TRBJ1-5 NA NA TRBV7-2 TGTGCCAGCAGCTTAGGGACAGCGGGGCAGCCCCAGCATTTT CASSLGTAGQPQHF
TRBJ1-1 NA NA TRBV3-1/TRBV3-2 TGTGCCAGCAGCCCCCGACGGACTCTGGACACTGAAGCTTTCTTT CASSPRRTLDTEAFF
TRBJ1-6 once TRBD1 TRBV5-8 TGTGCCAGCAGCTTTTCCTCCGGGACAGATAATTCACCCCTCCACTTT CASSFSSGTDNSPLHF
TRBJ1-2 NA NA TRBV5-8 TGTGCCAGCAGCTTGTGGGTGCGGGGCGCCTATGGCTACACCTTC CASSLWVRGAYGYTF
TRBJ1-2 NA NA TRBV7-9 TGTGCCAGCAGCTTAGCCGTTTTCGACAGAGTCTCCACCTTC CASSLAVFDRVSTF
TRBJ1-6 NA TRBD1 TRBV19 TGTGCCAGTAGTCCGACGGGACAGGCCCGATCTGCCCTCCACTTT CASSPTGQARSALHF
TRBJ1-2 NA NA TRBV28 TGTGCCAGCCGGAACTATGGCTACACCTTC CASRNYGYTF
TRBJ1-1 NA TRBD1 TRBV11-2 TGTGCCAGCAGCTTAGCCCCCAGGGGGCCTCTCATGAACACTGAAGCTTTCTTT CASSLAPRGPLMNTEAFF
TRBJ2-3 NA TRBD1 TRBV7-7 TGTGCCAGCAGCTTGACAGGGATAGATACGCAGTATTTT CASSLTGIDTQYF
TRBJ1-1 NA NA TRBV5-6 TGTGCCAGCAGCTTGTGGTTTGGATTCGGTCAGGGGCGCGAAGCTTTCTTT CASSLWFGFGQGREAFF
TRBJ2-7 once NA TRBV6-2/TRBV6-3 TGTGCCAGCACCCCCAGGGCATTCTACGAGCAGTACTTC CASTPRAFYEQYF
TRBJ1-3 NA NA TRBV5-4 TGTGCCAGCAGCCCGGCCGGGACATCAGGAAACACCATATATTTT CASSPAGTSGNTIYF
TRBJ1-6 NA NA TRBV7-9 TGTGCCAGCAGCTTAGACAGGGATTCACCCCTCCACTTT CASSLDRDSPLHF